This TCR beta chain was retrieved from a study of cytomegalovirus exposure and HLA in healthy donors. Findings of the study overall: In a later analysis, common viral pathogens appeared linked to several of the most significant clusters.

This CDR3 contains 15 residues. Germline-derived CDR1 and CDR2 are SGHRS and YFSETQ. The V and J ends lost 6 bases and 4 bases, in that order; junction bases with no gene match: 9. 13 Jbeta primers and 60 Vbeta primers were used for the PCR. Assay used: immunoSEQ multiplex PCR; TCRdb lists only in-frame clones, some missing. The sample lists about 110,000 clones; about 76% were seen once. To note about this clone: What it recognizes is unknown.

Sequenced: PBMCs. The V call is TRBV5-1, the J call TRBJ2-1, with TRBD2 matching over 8 bases. This sequence originates from a man aged 30-40 years in good health and CMV-seropositive. The CDR3 region is CASTDGLALYNEQFF. Here the CDR3 DNA reads TGCGCCAGCACGGACGGACTAGCCTTATACAATGAGCAGTTCTTC.